This passage covers 32 T cell receptor beta chains from one sample sequenced in a study of cytomegalovirus exposure and HLA in healthy donors (dated by TCRdb to about 2017). To prepare the library, the immunoSEQ multiplex PCR assay was applied. For the multiplex PCR, a mixture combining 60 forward primers for TCR Vbeta segments and 13 reverse primers for TCR Jbeta segments was used. In its TCRdb copy, this immuneACCESS table keeps in-frame sequences only and misses some clones. Where compared with another copy, unresolved V genes explain less than half of these, and the others have no known cause. Counted in this sample were roughly 100,000 clones; 60% to 70% of them appeared once. Jointly, the top ten make up roughly 3.5% of the sample. The sample taken for sequencing was PBMCs. The receptors originated from a woman aged 45-65 years in good health and CMV-seronegative.

This clone was counted only a few times. V usage is TRBV2 and J usage is TRBJ2-7; the D gene is possibly TRBD1 (6 bases). V lost 3 bases and J 1 base, leaving 13 bases between the germline ends. This CDR3 is 15 amino acids long. Germline CDR1 and CDR2: SNHLY and FYNNEI. In DNA form, the CDR3 reads TGTGCCAGCAGTGATTATTGGACAGCGTCCTACGAGCAGTACTTC. It translates to CASSDYWTASYEQYF.

As to this clone: One end of the junction varies from germline; a read error may be responsible. In nucleotides, the CDR3 is TGTGCCAGCAGTGAGAAGAGCGGGGCTCTTCACTTGGACTTC. Translated, it gives CASSEKSGALHLDF. This chain links TRBV6-1 with TRBJ2-4; the match to TRBD2 covers 7 bases. Germline V CDR1 and CDR2: MNHNS, SASEGT. The CDR3 sequence is 14 residues long.

In this sample, this clone turned up a few times. This rearrangement joins TRBV5-1 to TRBJ2-1; the match to TRBD2 covers 8 bases. Germline CDR1 and CDR2: SGHRS and YFSETQ. This CDR3 has 13 amino acids. The V and J ends lost 5 bases and 8 bases, in that order; junction bases with no gene match: 6. CDR3 sequence reads: CASSDSGMDEQFF. CDR3 DNA: TGCGCCAGCAGTGATAGCGGGATGGATGAGCAGTTCTTC.

This chain connects TRBV5-1 to TRBJ2-7; 11 positions match TRBD2. Germline values: CDR1 SGHRS, CDR2 YFSETQ. The CDR3 has 13 amino acids. Unmatched junction bases numbered 4, after V lost 6 bases and J lost 5 bases. The CDR3 spells CASTTSGENEQYF. CDR3 bases: TGCGCCAGCACGACTAGCGGGGAAAACGAGCAGTACTTC.

This clone has only a few counts. V usage is TRBV28 and J usage is TRBJ2-1; D remains ambiguous. Trimming took off 3 bases at V and 4 bases at J, with 13 bases between the two ends. The CDR3 spans 15 residues. Germline values: CDR1 MDHEN, CDR2 SYDVKM. The CDR3 sequence: CASSLRLPPYNEQFF. The CDR3 coding sequence is TGTGCCAGCAGTTTGAGGCTACCCCCTTACAATGAGCAGTTCTTC.

The chain recombines TRBV7-9 with TRBJ2-2; no clear D. CDR3 size: 16 residues. The germline CDR1 and CDR2 sequences are SEHNR and FQNEAQ (reference sequence). V lost 3 bases, J lost 0 bases, and 11 bases lay in between. DNA for the CDR3: TGTGCCAGCAGCTTTTCTGTTCGGTCGAACACCGGGGAGCTGTTTTTT. Translated: CASSFSVRSNTGELFF.

The V and J genes are TRBV9 and TRBJ2-3, with D perhaps TRBD2 (7 bases). Germline-derived CDR1 and CDR2 are SGDLS and YYNGEE. V was trimmed by 0 bases and J by 1 base, leaving 15 bases between them. CDR3 length equals 17 residues. As DNA, the CDR3 is TGTGCCAGCAGCGTAGAGGGGGGGATAGCAGGCACAGATACGCAGTATTTT. Translated, it gives CASSVEGGIAGTDTQYF.

Notes on this clone: The sample has other DNA sequences that encode this CDR3 too. The chain couples TRBV29-1 to TRBJ2-3, with 7 bases fitting TRBD2. The CDR3 runs 14 residues. Germline CDR1 SQVTM, CDR2 ANQGSEA. The trim removed 2 bases at V and 5 bases at J, leaving 7 bases unmatched. The CDR3 bases are TGCAGCGTTGAATGGGGGGGGAATGGAGATACGCAGTATTTT. Protein: CSVEWGGNGDTQYF.

V is TRBV7-9 and J is TRBJ2-3; 12 bases are a match to TRBD2. V lost 1 base and J lost 3; bases outside the gene matches: 8. The CDR3 consists of 18 residues. Germline-derived CDR1 and CDR2 are SEHNR and FQNEAQ (reference sequence). The CDR3: CASSLGLAGGPLTDTQYF. The DNA of the CDR3 is TGTGCCAGCAGCTTAGGGCTAGCGGGAGGGCCGTTGACAGATACGCAGTATTTT.

CDR3 nucleotide sequence: TGTGCCAGCAGCCCTCGGACTAGCGGGGAGTTGGAGACCCAGTACTTC. It specifies CASSPRTSGELETQYF. The rearrangement joins TRBV7-9 to TRBJ2-5, with TRBD2 identical over 12 bases. In germline, CDR1 is SEHNR, CDR2 FQNEAQ (reference sequence). The CDR3 has 16 residues. The junction had 9 bases not matched to a gene; V was cut back by 5 bases and J by 5 bases.

Only a few counts were recorded for this clone. This chain uses TRBV7-8 with TRBJ2-5; tentative D call: TRBD1 (6 bases). V lost 2 bases to trimming and J lost 4 bases, with 11 bases between them. Per germline, CDR1 SGHVS and CDR2 FQNEAQ. This CDR3 contains 14 residues. CDR3 sequence reads: CASSLPGVRETQYF. The CDR3 coding sequence is TGTGCCAGCAGCTTACCAGGGGTCAGAGAGACCCAGTACTTC.

As concerns this clone: A read error may produce the germline difference seen at one junction end. J is TRBJ2-1 and V is TRBV11-2, with 9 bases fitting TRBD2. Germline loops: CDR1 SGHAT, CDR2 FQNNGV. CDR3 length: 16 amino acids. The CDR3 loop reads CVSSLVAGVGYNEQFF. The CDR3 DNA is TGTGTCAGCAGCTTGGTAGCGGGAGTGGGGTACAATGAGCAGTTCTTC.

Here the CDR3 reads CATSTLQGAFGYTF. CDR3 nucleotide sequence: TGTGCCACCAGCACACTACAGGGGGCGTTTGGCTACACCTTC. The chain joins TRBV15 to TRBJ1-2, with TRBD1 matching over 9 bases. Germline V gene data show CDR1 as LNHNV and CDR2 as YYDKDF (reference sequence). The J segment lost 7 bases and the V segment lost 4 bases, leaving 7 bases of the junction unmatched. CDR3 length: 14 residues.

The genes are TRBV10-3 and TRBJ2-2, with 7 bases identical to TRBD2. J lost 2 bases, V lost 4 bases, and 4 bases had no gene match. Germline assignment: CDR1 ENHRY and CDR2 SYGVKD. The CDR3 covers 15 residues. In DNA form, the CDR3 reads TGTGCCATCAGTGTAACTAGCGTAAACACCGGGGAGCTGTTTTTT. Its protein is CAISVTSVNTGELFF.

The rearrangement joins TRBV28 to TRBJ2-4; a possible D gene is TRBD1 (6 bases). The CDR3 length is 16 residues. Looked up from germline, CDR1 is MDHEN and CDR2 is SYDVKM. The ends were cut back, 7 bases at V and 2 bases at J, with 18 bases in the middle. CDR3 in DNA: TGTGCCAGCAAAGCCACCGGGACATCTCCCAAAAACATTCAGTACTTC. Its translation is CASKATGTSPKNIQYF.

This clone was counted a few times. V and J are TRBV5-1 and TRBJ1-3; 9 bases are shared with TRBD1. The V gene's germline CDR1 is SGHRS and CDR2 YFSETQ. Trimming took 0 bases from V and 4 from J; bases not matched to a gene: 5. The CDR3 extends over 16 amino acids. This CDR3 is CASSLAPDRGGNTIYF. The CDR3 DNA follows: TGCGCCAGCAGCTTGGCTCCAGACAGGGGGGGAAACACCATATATTTT.

The J gene is TRBJ2-7, the V gene TRBV6-5; 9 bases fit TRBD1. This CDR3 spans 14 amino acids. Germline lookup yields CDR1 MNHEY and CDR2 SVGAGI. With 6 bases clipped from V and 3 bases from J, the junction kept 6 bases outside the gene matches. The CDR3 loop reads CASSLQGAHYEQYF. The CDR3 DNA reads TGTGCCAGCAGCCTACAGGGGGCACACTACGAGCAGTACTTC.

This chain joins TRBV4-3 and TRBJ2-3; TRBD2 aligns across 8 bases. Trimming cost V 0 bases and J 5 bases; bases outside gene matches: 7. This CDR3 region has 16 residues. Germline CDR1 reads LGHNA; CDR2 reads YSLEER. This CDR3 is CASSQDVAGQKDTQYF. The CDR3 coding sequence is TGCGCCAGCAGCCAAGATGTAGCGGGGCAGAAAGATACGCAGTATTTT.

This rearrangement joins TRBV5-8 to TRBJ2-2; no reliable D call. The CDR3 extends over 16 amino acids. Trimming removed 2 bases at V and 0 bases at J, with 11 bases between. Germline CDR1 SGHTS, CDR2 YDEGEE. In DNA, the CDR3 is TGTGCCAGCAGCTTTAGACTCCTCGCGAACACCGGGGAGCTGTTTTTT. Amino acids: CASSFRLLANTGELFF.

This clone was found once. This chain links TRBV28 with TRBJ2-3, with a possible D match to TRBD2 (6 bases). The germline V gene encodes CDR1 MDHEN and CDR2 SYDVKM. Deletions cut 4 bases from V and 2 bases from J, with 10 bases between. This CDR3 has 14 amino acids. The CDR3 protein is CASSSRGTTDTQYF. CDR3 DNA sequence: TGTGCCAGCAGTTCGCGGGGAACCACAGATACGCAGTATTTT.

V is TRBV5-1 and J is TRBJ2-2; TRBD1 aligns across 9 bases. Losses at the gene ends were 9 bases for V and 5 bases for J; bases not matched to a gene: 5. Germline loops: CDR1 SGHRS, CDR2 YFSETQ. This CDR3 region has 13 residues. CDR3 loop: CATGTGNTGELFF. The CDR3 DNA is TGCGCCACAGGGACAGGGAATACCGGGGAGCTGTTTTTT. Filled out from reference TRBV5-1 and TRBJ2-2, the complete variable domain reads KAGVTQTPRYLIKTRGQQVTLSCSPISGHRSVSWYQQTPGQGLQFLFEYFSETQRNKGNFPGRFSGRQFSNSRSEMNVSTLELGDSALYLCATGTGNTGELFFGEGSRLTVL.

This clone was counted a few times. The genes are TRBV27 and TRBJ1-6, with 7 bases fitting TRBD1. The CDR3 covers 16 residues. CDR1 is MNHEY, CDR2 SMNVEV, per germline (reference sequence). Germline trimming cut 6 bases from V and 4 bases from J; bases unmatched to any gene: 9. The CDR3 sequence: CASSPGTASYNSPLHF. CDR3 in DNA: TGTGCCAGCAGCCCCGGGACAGCGTCTTATAATTCACCCCTCCACTTT.

The gene calls are TRBV4-2 and TRBJ1-5, with 7 bases matching TRBD1. The CDR3 spans 16 residues. CDR1 is LGHNA and CDR2 is YNFKEQ in the germline V gene. Losses at the gene ends were 3 bases for V and 0 bases for J; bases not matched to a gene: 5. The CDR3: CASSQGTVDSNQPQHF. As DNA, the CDR3 is TGTGCCAGCAGCCAGGGGACAGTAGATAGCAATCAGCCCCAGCATTTT.

The chain couples TRBV11-2 to TRBJ2-1, with TRBD2 matching 7 bases. The V gene end was trimmed by 5 bases and the J gene end by 7 bases; junction bases not matched to a gene: 11. Germline assignment: CDR1 SGHAT and CDR2 FQNNGV. This CDR3 has 15 amino acids. Here the CDR3 reads CASSQELSSGNEQFF. CDR3 bases: TGTGCCAGCAGCCAAGAGTTGTCTAGCGGAAATGAGCAGTTCTTC.

The J gene is TRBJ2-7, the V gene TRBV23-1; 10 nucleotides agree with TRBD1. TRBV23-1 is marked as an open reading frame, function uncertain. The CDR3 totals 17 residues. V dropped 4 bases and J dropped 0; count of bases not matched to a gene: 9. The CDR3 loop reads CASSPTGTGDSSYEQYF. Written as DNA, the CDR3 is TGCGCCAGCAGTCCGACCGGGACAGGGGACTCCTCCTACGAGCAGTACTTC.

Points on this clone: Within the sample, other DNA sequences also encode this same CDR3. The V call is TRBV18, the J call TRBJ1-1, with a weak D call TRBD1 (5 bases). Per the germline V gene, CDR1 is KGHSH and CDR2 is LQKENI. CDR3 length equals 13 residues. Trimming stripped 3 bases from V and 1 base from J, with 6 bases between. The CDR3 loop reads CASSPGQNTEAFF. CDR3 nucleotide sequence: TGTGCCAGCTCACCCGGACAGAACACTGAAGCTTTCTTT. Full variable domain (outside the CDR3, taken from reference TRBV18 and TRBJ1-1): NAGVMQNPRHLVRRRGQEARLRCSPMKGHSHVYWYRQLPEEGLKFMVYLQKENIIDESGMPKERFSAEFPKEGPSILRIQQVVRGDSAAYFCASSPGQNTEAFFGQGTRLTVV.

The chain recombines TRBV7-2 with TRBJ1-2; 8 nucleotides line up with TRBD1. The CDR3 covers 13 residues. J lost 6 bases, V lost 3 bases, and 3 bases had no gene match. Germline loops: CDR1 SGHTA, CDR2 FQGNSA. This CDR3 is CASSFTGGHGYTF. Here the CDR3 DNA reads TGTGCCAGCAGCTTCACAGGGGGACATGGCTACACCTTC.

The CDR3 sequence is CSLSGTSGRSSYNEQFF. The CDR3 DNA sequence: TGCAGCCTGAGTGGGACTAGCGGGAGGAGCTCCTACAATGAGCAGTTCTTC. The chain couples TRBV29-1 to TRBJ2-1; 15 bases match TRBD2. The J segment lost 0 bases and the V segment lost 8 bases, leaving 8 bases of the junction unmatched. Germline V lookup: CDR1 SQVTM, CDR2 ANQGSEA. The CDR3 is made up of 17 amino acids.

The chain is built from TRBV28 and TRBJ2-5; weak D call: TRBD1 (6 bases). Trimming removed 5 bases at V and 2 bases at J, with 15 bases between. This CDR3 comprises 15 residues. Germline V gene lookup returns CDR1 MDHEN and CDR2 SYDVKM. The CDR3 DNA reads as TGTGCCAGCAGTAAAGCGTGGGGGCGGCAAGAGACCCAGTACTTC. It yields the protein CASSKAWGRQETQYF.

This clone was seen once. V usage is TRBV29-1 and J usage is TRBJ2-7, with 7 bases identical to TRBD1. Germline V gene lookup returns CDR1 SQVTM and CDR2 ANQGSEA. The CDR3 length is 11 residues. The V gene end was trimmed by 7 bases and the J gene end by 7 bases; junction bases not matched to a gene: 7. The CDR3 nucleotides read TGCAGCGCCCGGACAGGTCAAGAGCAGTACTTC. It is translated as CSARTGQEQYF.

This rearrangement joins TRBV7-9 to TRBJ1-1, with D possibly matching TRBD1 (5 bases). CDR1 and CDR2 from the germline V gene are SEHNR and FQNEAQ (reference sequence). The CDR3 sequence is 16 residues long. V dropped 4 bases and J dropped 3 bases, with 18 bases sitting between them. CDR3 sequence reads: CASSSFFGGSDTEAFF. DNA for the CDR3: TGTGCCAGCAGCTCCTTTTTTGGGGGGAGTGACACTGAAGCTTTCTTT.

The chain couples TRBV29-1 to TRBJ1-5, with D hard to call. Looked up from germline, CDR1 is SQVTM and CDR2 is ANQGSEA. Trimming took 7 bases from V and 6 from J, leaving 13 bases between them. CDR3 length: 12 residues. CDR3 DNA: TGCAGCGGCGGCGGGGAGGGTCAGCCCCAGCATTTT. This translates into CSGGGEGQPQHF.